Following are 19 T cell receptor beta chains from one sample sequenced in a study of T cells expressing NK-cell markers. Following a re-call of the 5' RACE reads, TCRdb has one entry per CDR3 protein and lacks DNA. The table for this sample gives 440,000 or so distinct CDR3 sequences. The sequenced sample consisted of blood T cells: a sorted CD56 or NKG2C T cell subset, CD4+ or CD8+ T cells, or bulk PBMC T cells (not recorded which). These receptors all come from a woman aged 18 to 75 in good health.

The chain is built from TRBV28 and TRBJ2-7; TCRdb outputs TRBD2, but without DNA this stays unchecked. This CDR3 region has 16 residues. Per germline, CDR1 MDHEN and CDR2 SYDVKM. The CDR3 loop is CASSTGTSGTSYEQYF.

The chain has TRBV11-3 and TRBJ2-4; TCRdb indicates TRBD2, and absent DNA this call remains unverified. The CDR3 sequence is 21 residues long. The germline CDR1 and CDR2 sequences are SGHNT and YENEEA. CDR3 protein: CASSLEALGTSGGLAKNIQYF.

The chain is built from TRBV18 and TRBJ2-3; TCRdb selects TRBD2, and the lack of DNA leaves this call unchecked. The CDR3 has 17 amino acids. Looked up from germline, CDR1 is KGHSH and CDR2 is LQKENI. CDR3: CASSPRTLQRDTDTQYF.

J is TRBJ2-4 and V is TRBV12-3 or TRBV12-4; TCRdb calls TRBD1, which cannot be checked without DNA. The CDR3 runs to 16 residues. The CDR3 loop reads CASGTGGARAKNIQYF.

The chain joins TRBV6-2 or TRBV6-3 to TRBJ1-1; there is no DNA to check the TCRdb D call of TRBD1. The CDR3 is 13 residues long. Looked up from germline, CDR1 is MNHEY and CDR2 is SVGEGT. The CDR3 reads CASSLDRIPEAFF.

The chain recombines TRBV29-1 with TRBJ1-1. The CDR3 has 12 residues. Germline V gene data show CDR1 as SQVTM and CDR2 as ANQGSEA. CDR3 in amino acids: CSVVQRAPEAFF.

This sequence joins TRBV5-1 and TRBJ2-7; with no DNA, the TCRdb D assignment of TRBD1 cannot be verified. The germline V gene has CDR1 SGHRS and CDR2 YFSETQ. This CDR3 comprises 15 residues. The CDR3 region is CASSPTTGGGGEQYF.

The chain recombines TRBV30 with TRBJ2-1. Germline V lookup: CDR1 GTSNPN, CDR2 SVGIG (reference sequence). The CDR3 is made up of 13 amino acids. Here the CDR3 reads CAWSASSYNEQFF. Full variable domain (remainder filled in from reference TRBV30 and TRBJ2-1): SQTIHQWPATLVQPVGSPLSLECTVEGTSNPNLYWYRQAAGRGLQLLFYSVGIGQISSEVPQNLSASRPQDRQFILSSKKLLLSDSGFYLCAWSASSYNEQFFGPGTRLTVL.

CDR3: CATSRDGAAQETQYF. The chain couples TRBV15 to TRBJ2-5; the D call of TRBD1 rests on TCRdb alone, since no DNA is present to check it. Germline V gene sequence: CDR1 LNHNV, CDR2 YYDKDF (reference sequence). The CDR3 has 15 residues.

The J gene is TRBJ2-3, the V gene TRBV27; the TCRdb D gene call, TRBD2, has no DNA to confirm it. The CDR3 extends over 17 amino acids. In germline, CDR1 is MNHEY, CDR2 SMNVEV (reference sequence). The CDR3 loop reads CASSLSHASGGANTQYF.

The chain employs TRBV3-1 and TRBJ2-3; TCRdb lists TRBD2, though no DNA is available to test this call. Germline lookup yields CDR1 LGHDT and CDR2 YNNKEL (reference sequence). There are 15 residues in the CDR3. The CDR3 sequence is CASRLAGSSTDTQYF.

The V and J genes are TRBV12-3 or TRBV12-4 and TRBJ2-2. The CDR3 spans 11 residues. CDR3 sequence reads: CASTGIGELFF.

This chain links TRBV4-1 with TRBJ2-1. Germline values: CDR1 MGHRA, CDR2 YSYEKL. The CDR3 runs 16 residues. The CDR3 loop is CASSQFPAGSYNEQFF.

This chain joins TRBV11-2 and TRBJ2-1; TCRdb proposes TRBD1, but this gene call is untestable without DNA. Germline lookup yields CDR1 SGHAT and CDR2 FQNNGV. The CDR3 has 15 amino acids. Here the CDR3 reads CASSLVGGIYNEQFF.

The genes are TRBV5-1 and TRBJ2-7; lacking DNA, the TRBD1 call made by TCRdb goes unchecked. Germline V gene data show CDR1 as SGHRS and CDR2 as YFSETQ. The CDR3 is 14 residues long. CDR3 sequence: CASSRGQGAYEQYF.

The chain links TRBV6-5 to TRBJ1-2. Germline CDR1 is MNHEY and CDR2 is SVGAGI. The CDR3 totals 15 residues. The CDR3 sequence is CASSYPPGPSYGYTF.

CDR3 region: CASSTLAFTGELFF. The V call is TRBV5-1, the J call TRBJ2-2; TCRdb's D call, TRBD2, is unchecked because there is no DNA. Germline V lookup: CDR1 SGHRS, CDR2 YFSETQ. This CDR3 comprises 14 residues. Combining the CDR3 with reference TRBV5-1 and TRBJ2-2 gives the whole variable domain KAGVTQTPRYLIKTRGQQVTLSCSPISGHRSVSWYQQTPGQGLQFLFEYFSETQRNKGNFPGRFSGRQFSNSRSEMNVSTLELGDSALYLCASSTLAFTGELFFGEGSRLTVL.

The chain has TRBV11-1 and TRBJ2-1; TCRdb returns TRBD2, unconfirmable since there is no DNA. CDR1 and CDR2 (germline): SGHAT, FQDESV (reference sequence). This CDR3 is 18 amino acids long. The CDR3 loop is CASSPGLAGGLSYNEQFF.

The V and J genes are TRBV19 and TRBJ2-1. The CDR3 has 12 residues. Germline V gives CDR1 LNHDA, CDR2 SQIVND (reference sequence). CDR3 protein: CASQYGYNEQFF.